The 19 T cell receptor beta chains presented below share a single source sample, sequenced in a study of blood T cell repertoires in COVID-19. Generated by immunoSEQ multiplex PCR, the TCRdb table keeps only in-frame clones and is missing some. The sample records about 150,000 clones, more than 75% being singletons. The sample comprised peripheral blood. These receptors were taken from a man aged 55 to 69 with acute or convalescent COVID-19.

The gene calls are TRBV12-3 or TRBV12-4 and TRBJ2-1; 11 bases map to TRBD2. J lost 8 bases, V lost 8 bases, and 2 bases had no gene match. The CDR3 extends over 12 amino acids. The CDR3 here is CASGGLADEQFF. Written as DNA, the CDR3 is TGTGCCAGCGGGGGACTAGCGGATGAGCAGTTCTTC.

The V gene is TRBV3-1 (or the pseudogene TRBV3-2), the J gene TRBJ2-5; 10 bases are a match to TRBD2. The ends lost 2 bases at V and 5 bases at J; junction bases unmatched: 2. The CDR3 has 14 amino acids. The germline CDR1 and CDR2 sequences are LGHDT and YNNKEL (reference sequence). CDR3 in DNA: TGTGCCAGCAGCCAACTAGCGGGGGTGGAGACCCAGTACTTC. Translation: CASSQLAGVETQYF.

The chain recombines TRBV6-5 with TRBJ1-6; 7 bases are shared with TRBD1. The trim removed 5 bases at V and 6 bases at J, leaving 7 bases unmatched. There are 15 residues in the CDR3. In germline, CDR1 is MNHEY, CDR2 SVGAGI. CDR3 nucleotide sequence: TGTGCCAGCAGTACAACGACAGGGTTTAATTCACCCCTCCACTTT. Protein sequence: CASSTTTGFNSPLHF.

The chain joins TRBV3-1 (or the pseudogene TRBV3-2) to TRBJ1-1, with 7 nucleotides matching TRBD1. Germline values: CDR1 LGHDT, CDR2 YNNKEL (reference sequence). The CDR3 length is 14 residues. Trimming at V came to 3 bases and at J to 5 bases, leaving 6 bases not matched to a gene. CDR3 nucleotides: TGTGCCAGCAGCCACCAGACAGGGAGAACTGAAGCTTTCTTT. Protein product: CASSHQTGRTEAFF.

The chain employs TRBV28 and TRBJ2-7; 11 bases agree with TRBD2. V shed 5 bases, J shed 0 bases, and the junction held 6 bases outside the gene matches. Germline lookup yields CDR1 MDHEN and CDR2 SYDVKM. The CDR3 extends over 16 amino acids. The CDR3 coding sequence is TGTGCCAGCAGTATGCTAACTAGCGGGAGCTCCTACGAGCAGTACTTC. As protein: CASSMLTSGSSYEQYF. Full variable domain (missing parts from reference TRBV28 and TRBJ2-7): DVKVTQSSRYLVKRTGEKVFLECVQDMDHENMFWYRQDPGLGLRLIYFSYDVKMKEKGDIPEGYSVSREKKERFSLILESASTNQTSMYLCASSMLTSGSSYEQYFGPGTRLTVT.

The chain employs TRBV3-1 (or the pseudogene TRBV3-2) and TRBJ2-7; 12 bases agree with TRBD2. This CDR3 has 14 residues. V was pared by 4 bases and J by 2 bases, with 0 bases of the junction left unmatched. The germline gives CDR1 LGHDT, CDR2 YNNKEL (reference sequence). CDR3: CASSRTSGTYEQYF. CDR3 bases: TGTGCCAGCAGCCGGACTAGCGGGACCTACGAGCAGTACTTC.

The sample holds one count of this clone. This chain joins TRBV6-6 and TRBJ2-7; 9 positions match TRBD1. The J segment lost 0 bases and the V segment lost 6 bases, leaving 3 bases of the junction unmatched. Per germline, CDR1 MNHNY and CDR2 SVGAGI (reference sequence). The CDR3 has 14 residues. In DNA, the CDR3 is TGTGCCAGCAGCCAGGGACAGGGCTCCTACGAGCAGTACTTC. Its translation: CASSQGQGSYEQYF.

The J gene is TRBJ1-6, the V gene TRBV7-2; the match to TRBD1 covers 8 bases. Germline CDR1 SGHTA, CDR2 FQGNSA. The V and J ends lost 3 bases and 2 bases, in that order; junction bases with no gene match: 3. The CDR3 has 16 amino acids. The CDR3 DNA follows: TGTGCCAGCAGCTTGAGACAGGGGACCTATAATTCACCCCTCCACTTT. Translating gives CASSLRQGTYNSPLHF.

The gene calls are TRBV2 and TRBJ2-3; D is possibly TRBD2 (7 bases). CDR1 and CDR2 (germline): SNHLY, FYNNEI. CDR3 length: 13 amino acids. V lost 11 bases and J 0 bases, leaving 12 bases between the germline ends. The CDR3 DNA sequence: TGTGCCCGAGGGGGGGTAAGCACAGATACGCAGTATTTT. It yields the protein CARGGVSTDTQYF.

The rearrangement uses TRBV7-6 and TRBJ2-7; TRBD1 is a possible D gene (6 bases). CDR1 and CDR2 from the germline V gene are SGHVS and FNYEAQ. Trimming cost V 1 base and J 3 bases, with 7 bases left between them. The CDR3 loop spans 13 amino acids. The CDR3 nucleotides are TGTGCCAGCAGCTTAGGGGGGCGCTACGAGCAGTACTTC. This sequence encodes CASSLGGRYEQYF. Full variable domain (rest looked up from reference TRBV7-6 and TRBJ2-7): GAGVSQSPRYKVTKRGQDVALRCDPISGHVSLYWYRQALGQGPEFLTYFNYEAQQDKSGLPNDRFSAERPEGSISTLTIQRTEQRDSAMYRCASSLGGRYEQYFGPGTRLTVT.

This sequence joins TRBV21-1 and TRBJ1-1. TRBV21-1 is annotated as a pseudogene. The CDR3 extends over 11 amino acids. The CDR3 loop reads CAGSASTEAFF. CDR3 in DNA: TGTGCCGGCAGCGCGTCCACTGAAGCTTTCTTT.

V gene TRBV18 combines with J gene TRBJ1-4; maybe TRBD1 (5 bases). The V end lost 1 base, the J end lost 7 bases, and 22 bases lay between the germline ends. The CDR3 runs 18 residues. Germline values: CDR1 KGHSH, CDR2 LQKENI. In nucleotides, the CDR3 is TGTGCCAGCTCACCACAACTAACGGGGGGGAGAATCGGTGAAAAACTGTTTTTT. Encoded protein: CASSPQLTGGRIGEKLFF.

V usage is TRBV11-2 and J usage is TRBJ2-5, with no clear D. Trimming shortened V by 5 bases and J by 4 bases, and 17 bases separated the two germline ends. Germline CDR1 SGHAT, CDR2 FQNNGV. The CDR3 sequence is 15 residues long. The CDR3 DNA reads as TGTGCCAGCAGCATCCCCCGCTGGAGCCGAGAGACCCAGTACTTC. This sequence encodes CASSIPRWSRETQYF.

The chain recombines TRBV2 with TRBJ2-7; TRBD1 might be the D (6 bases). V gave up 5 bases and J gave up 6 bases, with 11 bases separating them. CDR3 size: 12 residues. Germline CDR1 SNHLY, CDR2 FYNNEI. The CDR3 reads CASSLRQAEQYF. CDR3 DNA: TGTGCCAGCAGTTTGCGACAGGCCGAGCAGTACTTC.

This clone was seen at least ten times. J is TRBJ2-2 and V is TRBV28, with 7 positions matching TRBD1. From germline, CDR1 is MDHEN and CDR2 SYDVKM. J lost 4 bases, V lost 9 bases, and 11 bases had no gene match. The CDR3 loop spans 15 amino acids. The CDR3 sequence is CASTPETGTTGELFF. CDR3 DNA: TGTGCCAGTACCCCCGAGACAGGGACCACCGGGGAGCTGTTTTTT. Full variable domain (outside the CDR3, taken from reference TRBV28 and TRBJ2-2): DVKVTQSSRYLVKRTGEKVFLECVQDMDHENMFWYRQDPGLGLRLIYFSYDVKMKEKGDIPEGYSVSREKKERFSLILESASTNQTSMYLCASTPETGTTGELFFGEGSRLTVL.

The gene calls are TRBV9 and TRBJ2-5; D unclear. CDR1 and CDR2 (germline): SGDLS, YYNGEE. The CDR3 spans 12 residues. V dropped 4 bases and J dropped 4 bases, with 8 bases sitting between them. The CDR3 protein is CASSLDLETQYF. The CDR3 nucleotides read TGTGCCAGCAGCCTAGACTTAGAGACCCAGTACTTC.

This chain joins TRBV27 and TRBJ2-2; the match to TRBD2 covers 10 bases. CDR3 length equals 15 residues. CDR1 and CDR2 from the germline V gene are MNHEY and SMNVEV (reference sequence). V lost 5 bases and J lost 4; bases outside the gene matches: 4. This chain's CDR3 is CASSPSSGGTGELFF. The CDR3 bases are TGTGCCAGCAGTCCTTCTAGCGGGGGCACCGGGGAGCTGTTTTTT.

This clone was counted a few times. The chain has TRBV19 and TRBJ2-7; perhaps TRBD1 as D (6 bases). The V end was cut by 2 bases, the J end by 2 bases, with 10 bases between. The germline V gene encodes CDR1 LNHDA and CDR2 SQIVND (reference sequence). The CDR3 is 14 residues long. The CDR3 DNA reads TGTGCCAGTAGTATAACAGGGACCACCTACGAGCAGTACTTC. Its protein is CASSITGTTYEQYF.

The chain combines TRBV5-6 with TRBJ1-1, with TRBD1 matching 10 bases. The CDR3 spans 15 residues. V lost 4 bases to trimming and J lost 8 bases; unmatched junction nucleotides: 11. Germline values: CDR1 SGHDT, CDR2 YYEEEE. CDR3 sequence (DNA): TGTGCCAGCAGCGGGGGACAGGGGTTAAGAGGGGAAGCTTTCTTT. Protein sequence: CASSGGQGLRGEAFF.